Below are 30 T cell receptor beta chains sequenced from a single sample in a study of metastatic and nonmetastatic thyroid tumors. TCRdb redid the clone calls on the PCR reads using MiXCR. The sample includes about 39,000 clones, around 20% of them seen just once. All patients were treatment-naive before thyroid surgery. The sequenced sample was blood. Receptors were obtained from a female donor with papillary thyroid cancer or a benign thyroid nodule (not recorded which). Some clones in this sample may be carry-over from other donors' samples.

V is TRBV6-1 and J is TRBJ2-7; either TRBD1 or TRBD2 may fit D (7 bases each). The CDR3 is made up of 14 amino acids. Germline V gene data show CDR1 as MNHNS and CDR2 as SASEGT. V lost 7 bases and J lost 8, with 21 bases in between. The CDR3 protein is CASTTGVLARKQYF. In DNA, the CDR3 is TGTGCCAGCACCACAGGGGTACTAGCGCGGAAGCAGTACTTC.

This clone has a count of ten or more. The V call is TRBV28, the J call TRBJ2-1; D remains unclear. CDR1 and CDR2 (germline): MDHEN, SYDVKM. Trimming took off 2 bases at V and 8 bases at J, with 10 bases between the two ends. The CDR3 is 13 residues long. CDR3 region: CASSLQFFDEQFF. The DNA of the CDR3 is TGTGCCAGCAGTTTACAATTTTTCGATGAGCAGTTCTTC.

This clone has at least ten counts. The J gene is TRBJ2-3, the V gene TRBV10-3, with D perhaps TRBD1 (6 bases). V lost 10 bases and J 3 bases, leaving 14 bases between the germline ends. The length of the CDR3 is 13 residues. Germline assignment: CDR1 ENHRY and CDR2 SYGVKD. The CDR3 region has the DNA TGTGCCACCGGACAGAACCCGACAGATACGCAGTATTTT. Protein product: CATGQNPTDTQYF.

This clone occurred many times. This could be a read error, since a much larger clone is one nucleotide away. The chain uses TRBV6-4 and TRBJ2-1, with D possibly being TRBD1 (6 bases). Germline CDR1 and CDR2: MRHNA and SNTAGT. The CDR3 length is 14 residues. CDR3: CASSDSGDINEQLF. CDR3 DNA: TGTGCCAGCAGTGACTCGGGGGACATCAATGAGCAGCTCTTC.

This clone was recorded a few times. A read error may be the cause here, since a much bigger clone is one base away. The rearrangement links TRBV25-1 to TRBJ1-1; no definite D call. CDR1 is MGHDK and CDR2 is SYGVNS in the germline V gene. Trimming took off 3 bases at V and 10 bases at J, with 18 bases between the two ends. This CDR3 has 14 amino acids. DNA of the CDR3: TGTGCCAGCAGTGAGCCGTACTATGGGTACGGAGCTTTCTTT. Amino acid sequence: CASSEPYYGYGAFF.

This chain joins TRBV6-1 and TRBJ1-2; D not resolved. Germline CDR1 MNHNS, CDR2 SASEGT. V lost 5 bases and J lost 1, with 11 bases in between. The CDR3 totals 14 residues. In nucleotides, the CDR3 is TGTGCCAGCAGTCTTGAAAGGGATAACTATGGCTACACCTTC. Its translation: CASSLERDNYGYTF.

The table lists this clone with many counts. This chain links TRBV5-4 with TRBJ1-1, with D possibly TRBD1 on 6 matching bases. The CDR3 spans 17 residues. Germline CDR1 and CDR2: SGHNT and YYREEE (reference sequence). V was clipped by 0 bases and J by 4 bases, with 19 bases between them. In DNA, the CDR3 is TGTGCCAGCAGCTTGGTACAGGGCCAGAGTTGGGTCACTGAAGCTTTCTTT. Translated: CASSLVQGQSWVTEAFF.

The sample holds many counts of this clone. This chain links TRBV7-6 with TRBJ2-3; D is perhaps TRBD1 (5 bases). Trimming left V 3 bases short and J 4 bases short, with 11 bases between. CDR1 is SGHVS, CDR2 FNYEAQ, per germline. This CDR3 spans 14 amino acids. The CDR3 DNA follows: TGTGCCAGCAGCTTTGACAGCGTCCCAGATACGCAGTATTTT. Encoded protein: CASSFDSVPDTQYF.

At least ten counts were recorded for this clone. The chain has TRBV11-2 and TRBJ1-3; no definite D call. The CDR3 length is 16 residues. CDR1 and CDR2 from the germline V gene are SGHAT and FQNNGV. V gave up 5 bases and J gave up 1 base, with 15 bases separating them. This CDR3 is CASSLSYFGSGNTIYF. CDR3 coding DNA: TGTGCCAGCAGCCTATCTTACTTTGGATCTGGAAACACCATATATTTT.

This clone has just a few counts. The V call is TRBV11-2, the J call TRBJ2-3, with D tentatively TRBD2 (6 bases). Per germline, CDR1 SGHAT and CDR2 FQNNGV. Trimming took 1 base from V and 4 from J, leaving 15 bases between them. This CDR3 comprises 16 residues. The CDR3, as DNA: TGTGCCAGCAGCTTAGTACGGTCCTCTAGCGCAGATACGCAGTATTTT. Amino acids: CASSLVRSSSADTQYF.

This clone was picked up a small number of times. This chain connects TRBV27 to TRBJ2-1; D is ambiguous. V was clipped by 6 bases and J by 7 bases, with 13 bases between them. This CDR3 is built from 13 residues. Germline CDR1 is MNHEY and CDR2 is SMNVEV (reference sequence). CDR3 region: CASSYQGVNEQFF. CDR3 DNA: TGTGCCAGCAGCTACCAAGGTGTGAATGAGCAGTTCTTC.

The CDR3 is CSAQSVRTSGGCEQYF. The CDR3 DNA follows: TGCAGTGCCCAATCGGTAAGGACTAGCGGGGGTTGTGAGCAGTACTTC. The rearrangement links TRBV20-1 to TRBJ2-7; 13 bases agree with TRBD2. V dropped 6 bases and J dropped 7; count of bases not matched to a gene: 15. The V gene's germline CDR1 is DFQATT and CDR2 SNEGSKA (reference sequence). This CDR3 is 16 amino acids long.

This clone appeared a few times. The chain joins TRBV6-2 or TRBV6-3 to TRBJ2-1; a weak D match, TRBD2 (5 bases). Germline CDR1 reads MNHEY; CDR2 reads SVGEGT. The V end lost 2 bases, the J end lost 3 bases, and 11 bases lay between the germline ends. The CDR3 spans 15 residues. The CDR3 reads CASSYVSSIYNEQFF. The CDR3 region has the DNA TGTGCCAGCAGTTACGTCTCTAGCATCTACAATGAGCAGTTCTTC.

This clone was counted a few times. The chain combines TRBV6-2 or TRBV6-3 with TRBJ2-7; possibly TRBD1 or TRBD2 for D (5 bases each). Per germline, CDR1 MNHEY and CDR2 SVGEGT. The V end was cut by 2 bases, the J end by 7 bases, with 18 bases between. The CDR3 covers 15 residues. CDR3 nucleotides: TGTGCCAGCAGTTACCCCCCGGTGGGGGTTGAAGAGCAGTACTTC. This encodes CASSYPPVGVEEQYF.

This clone was seen ten or more times. The chain has TRBV6-1 and TRBJ2-1, with 8 bases identical to TRBD2. This CDR3 is 14 amino acids long. Germline V gene lookup returns CDR1 MNHNS and CDR2 SASEGT. Trimming removed 4 bases from V and 3 bases from J; junction bases left unmatched: 2. Here the CDR3 reads CASSVTSGYNEQFF. CDR3 in DNA: TGTGCCAGCAGTGTAACTAGCGGCTACAATGAGCAGTTCTTC.

This clone came up a few times. This chain connects TRBV28 to TRBJ2-7, with 9 positions matching TRBD2. CDR3 length: 12 amino acids. Germline V gene sequence: CDR1 MDHEN, CDR2 SYDVKM. Trimming cost V 5 bases and J 9 bases; bases outside gene matches: 5. The CDR3 DNA reads TGTGCCAGCAGTCAGACTAGCGGTATGCAGTACTTC. Residues: CASSQTSGMQYF.

This clone occurred many times. The chain has TRBV28 and TRBJ2-1, with D perhaps assigned TRBD1 or TRBD2 (5 bases each). The ends were cut back, 2 bases at V and 13 bases at J, with 15 bases in the middle. The CDR3 consists of 13 residues. Germline CDR1 MDHEN, CDR2 SYDVKM. Written as DNA, the CDR3 is TGTGCCAGCAGTTTACAAGCTATGGGGACCCAGTTCTTC. It yields the protein CASSLQAMGTQFF.

Comments on this clone: The junction departs from germline at one end; a sequencing error may be responsible. The chain recombines TRBV7-9 with TRBJ1-2; no reliable D call. Germline V gene sequence: CDR1 SEHNR, CDR2 FQNEAQ (reference sequence). The length of the CDR3 is 13 residues. The DNA of the CDR3 is TGTGTCAGCAGCCTAGGAGCTCCCCATGGCTACACCTTC. Encoded protein: CVSSLGAPHGYTF.

By share of the sample, this clone is medium-sized. The chain links TRBV10-1 to TRBJ2-7; D call uncertain. Germline CDR1 WNHNN, CDR2 SYGVQD (reference sequence). Trimming took off 2 bases at V and 2 bases at J, with 10 bases between the two ends. The CDR3 runs 14 residues. DNA of the CDR3: TGCGCCAGCAGTGAGCCGACTGGAACCTACGAGCAGTACTTC. It encodes CASSEPTGTYEQYF.

CDR3 sequence (DNA): TGCAGTGCTAGAGAGGGGGCTGGGGCCAACGTCCTGACTTTC. Its translation is CSAREGAGANVLTF. The rearrangement links TRBV20-1 to TRBJ2-6; D tentatively reads TRBD1 or TRBD2 (5 bases each). V dropped 0 bases and J dropped 2 bases, with 5 bases sitting between them. CDR1 and CDR2 (germline): DFQATT, SNEGSKA (reference sequence). CDR3 size: 14 residues.

This clone has a count of ten or more. The gene calls are TRBV6-5 and TRBJ1-4, with TRBD1 as a possible D gene (6 bases). The CDR3 is made up of 14 amino acids. Looked up from germline, CDR1 is MNHEY and CDR2 is SVGAGI. V was trimmed by 2 bases and J by 5 bases, leaving 9 bases between them. The chain's CDR3 is CASSYGGTNEKLFF. In DNA, the CDR3 is TGTGCCAGCAGTTACGGCGGGACAAATGAAAAACTGTTTTTT.

The sample holds many counts of this clone. This chain joins TRBV6-1 and TRBJ2-2; 8 bases match TRBD1. This CDR3 contains 17 residues. Losses at the gene ends were 6 bases for V and 3 bases for J; bases not matched to a gene: 12. Germline V lookup: CDR1 MNHNS, CDR2 SASEGT. The CDR3 loop reads CASSLLGTGVDTGELFF. As DNA, the CDR3 is TGTGCCAGCAGCCTACTTGGGACAGGTGTGGACACCGGGGAGCTGTTTTTT.

J is TRBJ1-5 and V is TRBV4-1; D perhaps matches TRBD1 (5 bases). With 3 bases removed from V and 5 bases from J, the gap between germline ends came to 14 bases. In germline, CDR1 is MGHRA, CDR2 YSYEKL. CDR3 size: 15 residues. This CDR3 is CASSQRDESHQPQHF. In DNA form, the CDR3 reads TGCGCCAGCAGCCAGAGGGACGAAAGTCATCAGCCCCAGCATTTT.

This clone was counted a single time. The chain joins TRBV11-2 to TRBJ2-3; TRBD2 might be the D (5 bases). Germline V gene lookup returns CDR1 SGHAT and CDR2 FQNNGV. The CDR3 is 16 residues long. V dropped 5 bases and J dropped 0 bases, with 15 bases sitting between them. The CDR3 spells CASSLSGSSSTDTQYF. CDR3 DNA sequence: TGTGCCAGCAGCCTTTCGGGGTCCTCTAGCACAGATACGCAGTATTTT.

The sample holds many counts of this clone. A single base separates this from a much larger clone, so it may be a read error. V gene TRBV12-3 or TRBV12-4 combines with J gene TRBJ2-1; 15 nucleotides align to TRBD2. This CDR3 region has 15 residues. The CDR3: CASSWTSGRANEQLF. For the CDR3, the DNA is TGTGCCAGCAGTTGGACTAGCGGGAGGGCCAATGAGCAGCTCTTC.

For this clone: A read error is possible here, since a much larger clone lies one base away. CDR3 region: CASSDFTWGGTGEENQYF. The CDR3 DNA sequence: TGTGCCAGCAGTGATTTTACATGGGGGGGAACAGGGGAAGAGAATCAGTACTTC. V and J are TRBV6-1 and TRBJ2-5; D is perhaps TRBD1 or TRBD2 (7 bases each). CDR1 is MNHNS, CDR2 SASEGT, per germline. The CDR3 totals 18 residues. Trimming pared 3 bases from V and 11 bases from J, leaving 31 bases between.

This clone was counted many times. This chain joins TRBV4-2 and TRBJ2-2, with D unresolved. The V gene lost 4 bases and the J gene lost 8 bases, with 11 bases spanning the gap. CDR1 is LGHNA, CDR2 YNFKEQ, per germline. The CDR3 is 13 amino acids. CDR3 residues: CASSPSSLGELFF. The CDR3 coding sequence is TGTGCCAGCAGCCCCTCGTCCTTGGGGGAGCTGTTTTTT.

As to this clone: A junction boundary mismatches the germline segment, possibly from a read error. J is TRBJ1-1 and V is TRBV27, with D possibly TRBD1 on 5 matching bases. The CDR3 covers 14 residues. In germline, CDR1 is MNHEY, CDR2 SMNVEV (reference sequence). CDR3 sequence (DNA): TGTGCCATCAGTTTACGTCAGGGCTTAACTGAAGCTTTCTTT. Protein sequence: CAISLRQGLTEAFF.

Concerning this clone itself: Germline is not matched at one junction end, which may reflect a read error. The gene calls are TRBV20-1 and TRBJ1-5; TRBD1 aligns across 7 bases. Germline V CDR1 and CDR2: DFQATT, SNEGSKA (reference sequence). The CDR3 is 16 amino acids. CDR3 in DNA: TGCAGTGCTAGAGATGGACAGGCGGACCCCAATCAGGCCCAGCATTTT. This translates into CSARDGQADPNQAQHF.

This clone has at least ten counts. The chain has TRBV19 and TRBJ1-4, with D hard to call. Trimming removed 9 bases from V and 5 bases from J, with 13 bases in between. Germline V lookup: CDR1 LNHDA, CDR2 SQIVND (reference sequence). CDR3 size: 13 residues. CDR3 nucleotides: TGTGCCAGCGAAAAAGGACGGAATGAAAAACTGTTTTTT. Its translation is CASEKGRNEKLFF.